The present entry profiles one T cell receptor (beta chain) with its context. Antigen unknown. Documented treatment: roughly ten-day PBMC culture with coronavirus spike peptide pools or control peptides (ViraFEST assay). The unexposed donor provided CD4+ T cells, which were taken before the COVID-19 pandemic (2011-2018). The study sequenced cultured CD4+ T cell DNA using the Oncomine TCR Beta short-read assay. MiXCR, run by TCRdb on the PCR reads, gives a single entry per CDR3 protein. The sample records 8,000 to 10,000 distinct CDR3 sequences, over 30% being singletons. CDR1 SGHVS and CDR2 FQNEAQ come from the germline V gene. Trimming left V 5 bases short and J 7 bases short, with 20 bases between. The CDR3 is 15 amino acids. The data stem from a study of vaccination and CD4 T cells after COVID-19.

The sequencing sample was made of CD4+ T cells from blood, cultured in vitro. This chain joins TRBV7-8 and TRBJ2-5; D may be TRBD1 or TRBD2 (7 bases each). This clonotype was obtained from a human donor in good health. The CDR3 DNA follows: TGTGCCAGCAGCGCAACCTCAGGGGGGGGAGGGACCCAGTACTTC. Translation gives CASSATSGGGGTQYF.